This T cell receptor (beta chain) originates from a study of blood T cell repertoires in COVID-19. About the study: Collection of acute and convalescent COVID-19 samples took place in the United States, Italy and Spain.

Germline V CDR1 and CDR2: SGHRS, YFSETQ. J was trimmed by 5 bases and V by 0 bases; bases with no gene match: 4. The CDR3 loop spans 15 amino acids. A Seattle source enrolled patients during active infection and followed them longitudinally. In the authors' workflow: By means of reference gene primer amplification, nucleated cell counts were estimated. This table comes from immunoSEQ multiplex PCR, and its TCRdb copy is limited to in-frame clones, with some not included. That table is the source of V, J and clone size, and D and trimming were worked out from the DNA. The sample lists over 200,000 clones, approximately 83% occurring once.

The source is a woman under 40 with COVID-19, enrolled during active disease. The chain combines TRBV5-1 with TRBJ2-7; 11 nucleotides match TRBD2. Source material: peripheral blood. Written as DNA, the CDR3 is TGCGCCAGCAGCTTGGAACTAGCGGGAGTCGACGAGCAGTACTTC. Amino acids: CASSLELAGVDEQYF.